This TCR beta chain comes out of a study of CD8+CD57+ T cells in acquired aplastic anemia. Study background: Average DNA yield from sorted CD4+ and CD8+ cells was roughly 3.1 ug. The average read count for CD4+ cells in healthy donors was some 11 million. Study results and caveats: No significant patient-versus-control difference appeared in CD8+ Simpson's diversity.

CDR3 and TCR beta VDJ profiling relied on a genomic DNA template. TCRdb reanalysed the reads using MiXCR and keeps one entry per CDR3 protein. The table lists some 240,000 distinct CDR3 sequences, approximately 35% of them singletons. This clonotype was found many times. Antigen: not known. This clonotype was obtained from a human donor in good health, serving as a control. Sequencing was performed on sorted CD4+, CD8+, or CD8+CD57+ T cells (not recorded which) from PBMCs.

This CDR3 reads CASSGRDRQKSIHPILHF. CDR3 nucleotide sequence: TGCGCCAGCAGTGGGAGGGACAGACAGAAGTCTATTCACCCGATCCTCCACTTT. The rearrangement joins TRBV10-1 to TRBJ1-6, with 7 bases lining up with TRBD1. V lost 4 bases to trimming and J lost 15 bases; unmatched junction nucleotides: 24. The germline gives CDR1 WNHNN, CDR2 SYGVQD (reference sequence). The CDR3 sequence is 18 residues long.